What follows are 15 T cell receptor beta chains derived from one specimen sequenced in a study of cytomegalovirus exposure and HLA in healthy donors. The PCR contained 60 Vbeta and 13 Jbeta primers. Sequenced by immunoSEQ multiplex PCR; TCRdb stores in-frame clones only, minus some. Of 120,000 or so clones listed, over 80% are singletons. Sample: PBMCs. The receptor set was obtained from a man aged 18 to 30 in good health and CMV-seropositive.

The gene calls are TRBV27 and TRBJ2-7, with TRBD1 matching over 10 bases. Germline V lookup: CDR1 MNHEY, CDR2 SMNVEV (reference sequence). The CDR3 sequence is 18 residues long. J lost 4 bases, V lost 5 bases, and 17 bases had no gene match. CDR3 DNA: TGTGCCAGCAGTCGAAAGGGCCCTACCGGGACAGGGGAATACGAGCAGTACTTC. Translation gives CASSRKGPTGTGEYEQYF.

This chain links TRBV4-1 with TRBJ2-7, with D uncertain. The CDR3 spans 16 residues. V lost 0 bases to trimming and J lost 2 bases, with 14 bases between them. The germline CDR1 and CDR2 sequences are MGHRA and YSYEKL. The CDR3 protein is CASSQESYEVAYEQYF. CDR3 bases: TGCGCCAGCAGCCAAGAGTCATACGAGGTAGCCTACGAGCAGTACTTC.

This clone came up a few times. This chain links TRBV25-1 with TRBJ2-7, with a possible D match to TRBD2 (7 bases). The ends were cut back, 2 bases at V and 3 bases at J, with 14 bases in the middle. The germline CDR1 and CDR2 sequences are MGHDK and SYGVNS. This CDR3 has 15 residues. The chain's CDR3 is CASSERGGQGYEQYF. In DNA form, the CDR3 reads TGTGCCAGCAGTGAAAGGGGGGGGCAGGGCTACGAGCAGTACTTC.

The chain couples TRBV4-1 to TRBJ2-1; 9 bases align to TRBD1. Germline V gives CDR1 MGHRA, CDR2 YSYEKL. CDR3 length: 16 amino acids. J gave up 7 bases and V 1 base, and 8 bases lay outside the gene matches. The CDR3 loop reads CASSQGVGQGTNEQFF. CDR3 DNA: TGCGCCAGCAGCCAAGGTGTCGGACAGGGGACGAATGAGCAGTTCTTC.

The J gene is TRBJ2-7, the V gene TRBV27, with TRBD2 matching 8 bases. V lost 2 bases and J lost 0; bases outside the gene matches: 3. The CDR3 is 15 amino acids. CDR1 is MNHEY and CDR2 is SMNVEV in the germline V gene (reference sequence). The CDR3 spells CASSLTGGASYEQYF. CDR3 nucleotides: TGTGCCAGCAGTTTAACGGGGGGGGCCTCCTACGAGCAGTACTTC.

The genes are TRBV5-1 and TRBJ1-6; the D gene is possibly TRBD1 (6 bases). Germline-derived CDR1 and CDR2 are SGHRS and YFSETQ. Trimming cost V 6 bases and J 6 bases, with 10 bases left between them. The CDR3 spans 13 residues. The DNA for the CDR3 is TGCGCCAGCAACAGGGATTTTAATTCACCCCTCCACTTT. Translating gives CASNRDFNSPLHF.

Details on this clone: With a far larger clone one base away, a read error is the likely cause. Other DNA sequences in this sample translate to the same CDR3. The chain links TRBV13 to TRBJ1-4, with TRBD1 matching 8 bases. Germline values: CDR1 PRHDT, CDR2 FYEKMQ (reference sequence). This CDR3 comprises 15 residues. The DNA of the CDR3 is TGCGCCAGCAGCCCCCCCAGGGGGCGATGGGAAAAACTGTTTTTT. Protein sequence: CASSPPRGRWEKLFF.

This chain links TRBV27 with TRBJ2-7; 7 nucleotides align to TRBD2. The germline CDR1 and CDR2 sequences are MNHEY and SMNVEV (reference sequence). This CDR3 is built from 13 residues. The V segment lost 6 bases and the J segment 11 bases; nucleotides outside the gene matches: 13. CDR3 DNA sequence: TGTGCCAGCAGGGCTGGCGGGAGTCGGGCGGAGTACTTC. Its protein product is CASRAGGSRAEYF.

J is TRBJ2-3 and V is TRBV7-9, with TRBD1 as a possible D gene (5 bases). The V and J ends lost 8 bases and 2 bases respectively, with 14 bases between them. The CDR3 has 14 amino acids. From germline, CDR1 is SEHNR and CDR2 FQNEAQ (reference sequence). This CDR3 is CASWGRVNTDTQYF. As DNA, the CDR3 is TGTGCCAGCTGGGGCAGGGTTAACACAGATACGCAGTATTTT.

The sample holds a few counts of this clone. The CDR3 coding sequence is TGTGCCAGCAGCTTCGGGAGGGGGTTAGCAGATACGCAGTATTTT. Residues: CASSFGRGLADTQYF. The V gene is TRBV5-8, the J gene TRBJ2-3, with 8 bases aligning to TRBD2. CDR1 is SGHTS, CDR2 YDEGEE, per germline. The CDR3 consists of 15 residues. V lost 2 bases, J lost 4 bases, and 6 bases stayed unmatched.

The V gene is TRBV6-1, the J gene TRBJ2-7; TRBD1 matches 8 bases. The CDR3 has 15 residues. Losses at the gene ends were 3 bases for V and 2 bases for J; bases not matched to a gene: 6. Germline lookup yields CDR1 MNHNS and CDR2 SASEGT. The CDR3 DNA sequence: TGTGCCAGCAGTGATGTAAACAGGGGGGCCTACGAGCAGTACTTC. Its protein is CASSDVNRGAYEQYF.

The chain is built from TRBV6-5 and TRBJ1-5; perhaps TRBD1 as D (6 bases). CDR1 and CDR2 (germline): MNHEY, SVGAGI. This CDR3 is built from 13 residues. V lost 6 bases, J lost 6 bases, and 12 bases lay in between. CDR3 DNA: TGTGCCAGCAGCCAGGGGTCCAGTCAGCCCCAGCATTTT. Translated: CASSQGSSQPQHF.

This sequence joins TRBV19 and TRBJ2-3, with D possibly being TRBD1 (6 bases). Trimming cost V 4 bases and J 0 bases, with 11 bases left between them. Germline lookup yields CDR1 LNHDA and CDR2 SQIVND (reference sequence). CDR3 length: 15 residues. The CDR3 region is CASSTGHLSTDTQYF. The CDR3 coding sequence is TGTGCCAGTAGTACGGGACACCTTAGCACAGATACGCAGTATTTT.

This clone was detected only a few times. This chain links TRBV27 with TRBJ2-3; 9 nucleotides match TRBD2. The ends lost 6 bases at V and 8 bases at J; junction bases unmatched: 9. Germline V CDR1 and CDR2: MNHEY, SMNVEV (reference sequence). The CDR3 is 14 amino acids. The DNA for the CDR3 is TGTGCCAGCAGGCTTAGCGGGGGCGTCCTTACGCAGTATTTT. This encodes CASRLSGGVLTQYF.

The gene calls are TRBV19 and TRBJ1-1, with D possibly being TRBD1 (6 bases). The V and J ends lost 0 bases and 4 bases respectively, with 18 bases between them. Germline V gene sequence: CDR1 LNHDA, CDR2 SQIVND (reference sequence). The CDR3 totals 17 residues. CDR3 DNA sequence: TGTGCCAGTAGTATAGATTATCGTCAGGTCAGGGGCACTGAAGCTTTCTTT. Translated: CASSIDYRQVRGTEAFF.